These 31 T cell receptor beta chains were sequenced from one sample in a study of blood T cell repertoires in COVID-19. Generated by immunoSEQ multiplex PCR, the TCRdb table keeps only in-frame clones and is missing some. The sample includes some 240,000 clones, 80% of them seen just once. What was sequenced was peripheral blood. The receptors were gathered from a human donor in a cohort sampled during active COVID-19.

The chain is built from TRBV28 and TRBJ1-1; D is possibly TRBD1 (6 bases). Trimming removed 2 bases at V and 10 bases at J, with 20 bases between. The CDR3 covers 15 residues. From germline, CDR1 is MDHEN and CDR2 SYDVKM. CDR3 sequence: CASSLRTGPDSGAFF. In DNA, the CDR3 is TGTGCCAGCAGTTTACGAACAGGGCCCGACTCTGGAGCTTTCTTT.

The V gene is TRBV7-6, the J gene TRBJ1-5, with 7 nucleotides matching TRBD1. After removal of 1 base from V and 4 bases from J, the junction contained 4 bases not matched to a gene. Germline CDR1 reads SGHVS; CDR2 reads FNYEAQ. The CDR3 has 15 amino acids. The CDR3: CASSLEGGQNQPQHF. CDR3 nucleotides: TGTGCCAGCAGCTTAGAGGGGGGACAGAATCAGCCCCAGCATTTT.

In this sample, this clone turned up once. The chain couples TRBV3-1 (or the pseudogene TRBV3-2) to TRBJ2-5, with D unresolved. The V gene lost 4 bases and the J gene lost 1 base, with 10 bases spanning the gap. The CDR3 spans 14 residues. The germline V gene encodes CDR1 LGHDT and CDR2 YNNKEL (reference sequence). The CDR3 region is CASSLEAFQETQYF. CDR3 nucleotide sequence: TGTGCCAGCAGCCTAGAGGCTTTCCAAGAGACCCAGTACTTC.

The chain is built from TRBV6-5 and TRBJ2-7; 9 bases line up with TRBD1. The CDR3 length is 14 residues. V lost 6 bases and J lost 2; bases outside the gene matches: 5. Germline V gene data show CDR1 as MNHEY and CDR2 as SVGAGI. The CDR3 bases are TGTGCCAGCAGCGATACAGGGGGCCCCTACGAGCAGTACTTC. This codes for CASSDTGGPYEQYF.

The CDR3 coding sequence is TGTGCCAGCAGCAAAGCGTGTCACCGGGACAGGCCCTACGAGCAGTACTTC. Its translation: CASSKACHRDRPYEQYF. The chain uses TRBV21-1 and TRBJ2-7; TRBD1, as called in the table, went unchecked against the DNA. TRBV21-1 represents a pseudogene. The CDR3 is 17 amino acids.

A note on this clone: Different DNA sequences within this sample yield the same CDR3. V and J are TRBV3-1 (or the pseudogene TRBV3-2) and TRBJ1-5; the match to TRBD1 covers 7 bases. Trimming cost V 4 bases and J 4 bases; bases outside gene matches: 4. The CDR3 covers 14 residues. Germline V gives CDR1 LGHDT, CDR2 YNNKEL (reference sequence). This CDR3 is CASSRTGGNQPQHF. For the CDR3, the DNA is TGTGCCAGCAGCCGGACAGGCGGGAATCAGCCCCAGCATTTT.

The V gene is TRBV2, the J gene TRBJ2-3, with 16 bases aligning to TRBD2. Germline V gives CDR1 SNHLY, CDR2 FYNNEI. V was pared by 5 bases and J by 5 bases, with 7 bases of the junction left unmatched. CDR3 size: 17 residues. CDR3 in DNA: TGTGCCAGCAGTCCCGGGACTAGCGGGGGGGCTGTAGATACGCAGTATTTT. It yields the protein CASSPGTSGGAVDTQYF.

For this clone: Within the sample, other DNA sequences also encode this same CDR3. This rearrangement joins TRBV28 to TRBJ1-3; 8 bases align to TRBD1. V lost 7 bases and J lost 7; bases outside the gene matches: 3. CDR1 and CDR2 from the germline V gene are MDHEN and SYDVKM. This CDR3 has 12 residues. The CDR3 reads CASKTGGNTIYF. The CDR3 nucleotides read TGTGCCAGCAAAACAGGGGGGAACACCATATATTTT.

This clone was counted a few times. The chain employs TRBV2 and TRBJ2-1; 9 nucleotides line up with TRBD1. The CDR3 length is 11 residues. In germline, CDR1 is SNHLY, CDR2 FYNNEI. Trimming cost V 7 bases and J 14 bases; bases outside gene matches: 6. The CDR3 nucleotides are TGTGCCAGCAACCAACAGGGGGCGAAGTTCTTC. It specifies CASNQQGAKFF.

The chain uses TRBV7-9 and TRBJ2-1; 9 nucleotides align to TRBD1. CDR3 length: 18 amino acids. Looked up from germline, CDR1 is SEHNR and CDR2 is FQNEAQ (reference sequence). V shed 5 bases and J 5 bases; nucleotides not matched to a gene: 16. The CDR3 DNA reads TGTGCCAGCAGCCGTACAAGTTGGGGGACAGGGTTTCACAATGAGCAGTTCTTC. Translated: CASSRTSWGTGFHNEQFF.

Only one count was recorded for this clone. The chain has TRBV2 and TRBJ2-3; 11 bases line up with TRBD2. Germline lookup yields CDR1 SNHLY and CDR2 FYNNEI. The CDR3 contains 17 residues. V lost 5 bases, J lost 3 bases, and 10 bases stayed unmatched. CDR3 in DNA: TGTGCCAGCAGTCGAACGCCTAGCGGGGGGCGGACAGATACGCAGTATTTT. Translation gives CASSRTPSGGRTDTQYF.

The V and J genes are TRBV4-1 and TRBJ2-7; 7 bases line up with TRBD1. V lost 6 bases to trimming and J lost 3 bases; unmatched junction nucleotides: 14. The CDR3 covers 16 residues. CDR1 and CDR2 (germline): MGHRA, YSYEKL. CDR3 in DNA: TGCGCCAGCAGGAAGGGACAGACTTCACCTAACTACGAGCAGTACTTC. Translated: CASRKGQTSPNYEQYF.

The genes are TRBV9 and TRBJ2-2, with D possibly matching TRBD2 (5 bases). There are 20 residues in the CDR3. Germline V gene sequence: CDR1 SGDLS, CDR2 YYNGEE. Trimming removed 1 base from V and 0 bases from J, with 22 bases in between. The CDR3 here is CASSVPPLATPISNTGELFF. CDR3 coding DNA: TGTGCCAGCAGCGTACCCCCCCTAGCAACCCCCATCTCGAACACCGGGGAGCTGTTTTTT.

The chain joins TRBV27 to TRBJ2-2; 7 bases are a match to TRBD1. The CDR3 has 15 amino acids. Per germline, CDR1 MNHEY and CDR2 SMNVEV (reference sequence). The junction had 7 bases not matched to a gene; V was cut back by 6 bases and J by 3 bases. The CDR3 DNA sequence: TGTGCCAGCAGACCCGACAGGGTGTACACCGGGGAGCTGTTTTTT. It codes for CASRPDRVYTGELFF.

V is TRBV2 and J is TRBJ1-5, with D unresolved. Germline lookup yields CDR1 SNHLY and CDR2 FYNNEI. V lost 3 bases and J 12 bases, leaving 24 bases between the germline ends. The CDR3 is made up of 16 amino acids. This chain's CDR3 is CASSDLGRVKPDFQHF. CDR3 DNA sequence: TGTGCCAGCAGTGATCTAGGGAGGGTTAAACCCGATTTCCAGCATTTT.

The chain has TRBV28 and TRBJ2-3; 8 nucleotides agree with TRBD1. The germline V gene has CDR1 MDHEN and CDR2 SYDVKM. The ends lost 6 bases at V and 2 bases at J; junction bases unmatched: 7. This CDR3 is 15 amino acids long. CDR3 region: CASSTRGRPTDTQYF. As DNA, the CDR3 is TGTGCCAGCAGCACCAGGGGGCGGCCCACAGATACGCAGTATTTT.

The chain joins TRBV6-5 to TRBJ2-7; 7 nucleotides agree with TRBD2. Germline CDR1 and CDR2: MNHEY and SVGAGI. With V trimmed by 0 bases and J by 0 bases, 5 bases remained unmatched. The CDR3 runs 16 residues. The CDR3 here is CASSYSMWTSSYEQYF. CDR3 DNA sequence: TGTGCCAGCAGTTACTCGATGTGGACTAGCTCCTACGAGCAGTACTTC.

The chain carries TRBV5-1 and TRBJ2-2, with D possibly being TRBD2 (7 bases). The germline V gene encodes CDR1 SGHRS and CDR2 YFSETQ. Trimming removed 1 base at V and 5 bases at J, with 15 bases between. The CDR3 has 16 residues. CDR3 protein: CASSLRGAGGTGELFF. The CDR3 DNA is TGCGCCAGCAGCTTGCGGGGGGCCGGAGGGACCGGGGAGCTGTTTTTT.

J is TRBJ2-2 and V is TRBV4-1; 10 nucleotides align to TRBD1. Looked up from germline, CDR1 is MGHRA and CDR2 is YSYEKL. V lost 4 bases and J lost 3; bases outside the gene matches: 2. CDR3 length: 15 residues. The CDR3 DNA is TGCGCCAGCAGCCCGGGACAGGGGTACACCGGGGAGCTGTTTTTT. Its protein is CASSPGQGYTGELFF.

This clone was picked up a small number of times. The genes are TRBV7-6 and TRBJ2-5; D gene ambiguous. CDR3 size: 12 residues. V was trimmed by 1 base and J by 4 bases, leaving 4 bases between them. Germline values: CDR1 SGHVS, CDR2 FNYEAQ. The CDR3 spells CASSLDRETQYF. CDR3 in DNA: TGTGCCAGCAGCTTAGATAGAGAGACCCAGTACTTC.

V and J are TRBV7-8 and TRBJ2-7, with TRBD1 identical over 9 bases. The germline gives CDR1 SGHVS, CDR2 FQNEAQ. J was trimmed by 1 base and V by 4 bases; bases with no gene match: 2. The length of the CDR3 is 14 residues. In DNA form, the CDR3 reads TGTGCCAGCAGCTCGACAGGGGGTTCCTACGAGCAGTACTTC. Translation gives CASSSTGGSYEQYF.

The genes are TRBV7-2 and TRBJ2-4; 8 positions agree with TRBD2. The germline V gene encodes CDR1 SGHTA and CDR2 FQGNSA. Unmatched junction bases numbered 16, after V lost 2 bases and J lost 10 bases. CDR3 length equals 17 residues. CDR3 DNA sequence: TGTGCCAGCAGCTTAAACGATAGAGGGACTAGGGCGTCTATTCAGTACTTC. Protein: CASSLNDRGTRASIQYF. Supplemented by reference TRBV7-2 and TRBJ2-4, the full variable domain reads GAGVSQSPSNKVTEKGKDVELRCDPISGHTALYWYRQSLGQGLEFLIYFQGNSAPDKSGLPSDRFSAERTGGSVSTLTIQRTQQEDSAVYLCASSLNDRGTRASIQYFGAGTRLSVL.

This clone appeared once. This chain uses TRBV2 with TRBJ1-1; TRBD1 matches 10 bases. V dropped 7 bases and J dropped 5; count of bases not matched to a gene: 7. Germline CDR1 is SNHLY and CDR2 is FYNNEI. This CDR3 spans 14 amino acids. The CDR3 reads CASTRTGGRTEAFF. DNA for the CDR3: TGTGCCAGCACCAGGACAGGGGGAAGGACTGAAGCTTTCTTT.

This sequence joins TRBV5-1 and TRBJ2-5, with 8 positions matching TRBD1. CDR1 is SGHRS, CDR2 YFSETQ, per germline. The CDR3 is 15 residues long. The J segment lost 5 bases and the V segment lost 4 bases, leaving 10 bases of the junction unmatched. CDR3 protein: CASSLNGQGPETQYF. CDR3 DNA sequence: TGCGCCAGCAGCCTAAATGGACAGGGTCCTGAGACCCAGTACTTC.

This clone is a singleton in its sample. The chain has TRBV19 and TRBJ2-6; 7 bases fit TRBD1. Germline CDR1 reads LNHDA; CDR2 reads SQIVND (reference sequence). CDR3 length: 17 residues. Germline trimming cut 3 bases from V and 0 bases from J; bases unmatched to any gene: 5. CDR3 sequence: CASSMTGYNSGANVLTF. The CDR3 bases are TGTGCCAGTAGTATGACAGGGTACAACTCTGGGGCCAACGTCCTGACTTTC. Full variable domain (missing parts from reference TRBV19 and TRBJ2-6): DGGITQSPKYLFRKEGQNVTLSCEQNLNHDAMYWYRQDPGQGLRLIYYSQIVNDFQKGDIAEGYSVSREKKESFPLTVTSAQKNPTAFYLCASSMTGYNSGANVLTFGAGSRLTVL.

The chain combines TRBV9 with TRBJ2-1; 7 nucleotides align to TRBD1. Germline CDR1 and CDR2: SGDLS and YYNGEE. The CDR3 is made up of 15 amino acids. V trimming: 0 bases; J trimming: 2 bases; junction bases outside the gene matches: 2. The CDR3 spells CASSVGDRAYNEQFF. In DNA, the CDR3 is TGTGCCAGCAGCGTAGGAGACAGGGCCTACAATGAGCAGTTCTTC. Full variable domain (missing parts from reference TRBV9 and TRBJ2-1): DSGVTQTPKHLITATGQRVTLRCSPRSGDLSVYWYQQSLDQGLQFLIQYYNGEERAKGNILERFSAQQFPDLHSELNLSSLELGDSALYFCASSVGDRAYNEQFFGPGTRLTVL.

This clone was counted between two and nine times. This rearrangement joins TRBV7-2 to TRBJ1-3; weak D call: TRBD1 (6 bases). The germline V and J ends were trimmed by 5 bases and 0 bases, with 8 bases remaining between them. The CDR3 loop spans 14 amino acids. CDR1 and CDR2 (germline): SGHTA, FQGNSA. Here the CDR3 reads CASSGQSSGNTIYF. The CDR3 DNA reads as TGTGCCAGCAGCGGACAGAGCTCTGGAAACACCATATATTTT. The whole variable domain, filled in from reference TRBV7-2 and TRBJ1-3, reads GAGVSQSPSNKVTEKGKDVELRCDPISGHTALYWYRQSLGQGLEFLIYFQGNSAPDKSGLPSDRFSAERTGGSVSTLTIQRTQQEDSAVYLCASSGQSSGNTIYFGEGSWLTVV.

This chain joins TRBV18 and TRBJ2-5; 8 bases are a match to TRBD2. This CDR3 is built from 16 residues. Germline V gene lookup returns CDR1 KGHSH and CDR2 LQKENI. V was pared by 6 bases and J by 4 bases, with 13 bases of the junction left unmatched. The CDR3 loop is CASSPAGRGVGETQYF. CDR3 coding DNA: TGTGCCAGCTCGCCCGCCGGGAGGGGCGTAGGAGAGACCCAGTACTTC.

Written as DNA, the CDR3 is TGTGCCAGCAGCGAGTCCCTGAGGACAGGGGGCGAGAATTCACCCCTCCACTTT. Protein sequence: CASSESLRTGGENSPLHF. The chain joins TRBV21-1 to TRBJ1-6; the table assigns TRBD1, which was not confirmed against the DNA. TRBV21-1 is a listed pseudogene. This CDR3 is built from 18 residues.

This chain joins TRBV19 and TRBJ2-2, with TRBD1 matching 10 bases. Germline trimming cut 6 bases from V and 2 bases from J; bases unmatched to any gene: 9. The CDR3 sequence is 17 residues long. Germline CDR1 is LNHDA and CDR2 is SQIVND (reference sequence). The CDR3 sequence is CASSTSRTGGNTGELFF. The DNA of the CDR3 is TGTGCCAGTAGCACCTCCCGGACAGGGGGAAACACCGGGGAGCTGTTTTTT. The full variable domain, its missing parts supplied by reference TRBV19 and TRBJ2-2, is DGGITQSPKYLFRKEGQNVTLSCEQNLNHDAMYWYRQDPGQGLRLIYYSQIVNDFQKGDIAEGYSVSREKKESFPLTVTSAQKNPTAFYLCASSTSRTGGNTGELFFGEGSRLTVL.

The rearrangement uses TRBV28 and TRBJ2-7, with 9 nucleotides matching TRBD1. Germline V gives CDR1 MDHEN, CDR2 SYDVKM. This CDR3 has 15 residues. The V segment lost 3 bases and the J segment 4 bases; nucleotides outside the gene matches: 7. CDR3 loop: CASSLAGDRDYEQYF. The CDR3 nucleotides are TGTGCCAGCAGTTTGGCGGGGGACAGGGATTACGAGCAGTACTTC.